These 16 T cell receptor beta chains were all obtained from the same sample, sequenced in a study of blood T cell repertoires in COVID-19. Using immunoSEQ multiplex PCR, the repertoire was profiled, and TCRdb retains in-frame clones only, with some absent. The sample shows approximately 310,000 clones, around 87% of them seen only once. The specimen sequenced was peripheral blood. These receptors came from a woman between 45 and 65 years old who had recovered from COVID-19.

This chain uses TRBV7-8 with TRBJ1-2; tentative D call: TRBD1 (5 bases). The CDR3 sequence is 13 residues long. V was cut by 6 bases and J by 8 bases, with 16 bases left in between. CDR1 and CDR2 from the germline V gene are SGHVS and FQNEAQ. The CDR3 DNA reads TGTGCCAGCAGTCGGTGGGGGGGTGGCGGCTACACCTTC. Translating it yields CASSRWGGGGYTF.

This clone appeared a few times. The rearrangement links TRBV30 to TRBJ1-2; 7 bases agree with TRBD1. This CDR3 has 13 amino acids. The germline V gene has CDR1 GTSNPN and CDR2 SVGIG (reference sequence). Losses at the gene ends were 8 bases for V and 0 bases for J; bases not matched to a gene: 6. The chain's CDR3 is CAHRDRANYGYTF. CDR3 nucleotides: TGTGCCCACCGGGACAGAGCTAACTATGGCTACACCTTC.

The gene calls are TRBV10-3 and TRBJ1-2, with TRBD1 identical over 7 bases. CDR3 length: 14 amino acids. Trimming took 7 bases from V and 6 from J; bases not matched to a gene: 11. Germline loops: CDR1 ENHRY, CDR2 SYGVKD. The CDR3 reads CAITKDRERDGYTF. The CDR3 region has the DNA TGTGCCATCACCAAAGACAGGGAGCGAGATGGCTACACCTTC.

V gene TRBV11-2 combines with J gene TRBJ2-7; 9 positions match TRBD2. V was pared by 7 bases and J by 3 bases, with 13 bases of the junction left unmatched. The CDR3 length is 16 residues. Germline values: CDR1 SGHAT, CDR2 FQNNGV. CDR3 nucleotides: TGTGCCAGCAACCTCCAGGGGCTAGCGGGGTACTACGAGCAGTACTTC. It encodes CASNLQGLAGYYEQYF.

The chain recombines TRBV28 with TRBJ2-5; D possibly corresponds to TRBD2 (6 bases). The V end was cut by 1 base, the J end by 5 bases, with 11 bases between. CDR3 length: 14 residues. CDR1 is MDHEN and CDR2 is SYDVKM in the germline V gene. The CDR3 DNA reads TGTGCCAGCAGTTTATTTGAGGGGAGGGAGACCCAGTACTTC. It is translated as CASSLFEGRETQYF.

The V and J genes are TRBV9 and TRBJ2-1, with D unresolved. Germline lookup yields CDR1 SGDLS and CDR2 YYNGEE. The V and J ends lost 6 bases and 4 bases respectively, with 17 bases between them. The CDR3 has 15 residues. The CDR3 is CASTPPNAEYNEQFF. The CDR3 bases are TGTGCCAGCACCCCCCCCAATGCTGAGTACAATGAGCAGTTCTTC.

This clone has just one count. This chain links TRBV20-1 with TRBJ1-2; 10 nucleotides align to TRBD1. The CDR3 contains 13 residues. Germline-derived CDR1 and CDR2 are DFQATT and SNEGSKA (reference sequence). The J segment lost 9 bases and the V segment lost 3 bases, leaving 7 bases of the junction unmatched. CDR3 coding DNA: TGCAGTGCTAGTTTCGGACAGGGGGAAAGCTACACCTTC. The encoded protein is CSASFGQGESYTF.

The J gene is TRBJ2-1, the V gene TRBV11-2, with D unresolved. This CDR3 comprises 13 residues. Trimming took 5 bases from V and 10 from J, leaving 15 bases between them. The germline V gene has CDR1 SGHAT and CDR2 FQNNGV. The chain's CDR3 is CASSQVSEREQFF. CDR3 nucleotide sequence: TGTGCCAGCAGCCAGGTGTCTGAAAGAGAGCAGTTCTTC. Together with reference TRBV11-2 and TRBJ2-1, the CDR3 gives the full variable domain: EAGVAQSPRYKIIEKRQSVAFWCNPISGHATLYWYQQILGQGPKLLIQFQNNGVVDDSQLPKDRFSAERLKGVDSTLKIQPAKLEDSAVYLCASSQVSEREQFFGPGTRLTVL.

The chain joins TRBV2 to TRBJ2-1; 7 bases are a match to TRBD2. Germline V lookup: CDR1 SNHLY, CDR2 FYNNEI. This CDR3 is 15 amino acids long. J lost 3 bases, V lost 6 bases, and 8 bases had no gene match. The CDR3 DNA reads TGTGCCAGCAGGGCTAGCGGTGGGATCTACAATGAGCAGTTCTTC. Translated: CASRASGGIYNEQFF.

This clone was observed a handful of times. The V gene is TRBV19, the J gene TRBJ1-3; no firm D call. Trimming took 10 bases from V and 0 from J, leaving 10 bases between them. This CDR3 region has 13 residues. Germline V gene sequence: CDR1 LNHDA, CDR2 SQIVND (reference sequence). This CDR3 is CATSGSSGNTIYF. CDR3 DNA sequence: TGTGCCACCAGCGGGAGCTCTGGAAACACCATATATTTT.

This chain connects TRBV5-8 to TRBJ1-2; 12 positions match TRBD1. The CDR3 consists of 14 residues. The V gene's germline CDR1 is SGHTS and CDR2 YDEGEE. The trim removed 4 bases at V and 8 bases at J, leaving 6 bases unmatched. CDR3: CASSRDRGLRGYTF. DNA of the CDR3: TGTGCCAGCAGCAGGGACAGGGGGCTTAGGGGCTACACCTTC.

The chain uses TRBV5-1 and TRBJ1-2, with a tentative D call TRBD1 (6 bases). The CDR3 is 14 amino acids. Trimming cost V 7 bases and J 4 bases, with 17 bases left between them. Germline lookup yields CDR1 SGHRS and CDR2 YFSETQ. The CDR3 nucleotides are TGCGCCAGCCGTGCACGCAGGGGTGTCTATGGCTACACCTTC. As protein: CASRARRGVYGYTF.

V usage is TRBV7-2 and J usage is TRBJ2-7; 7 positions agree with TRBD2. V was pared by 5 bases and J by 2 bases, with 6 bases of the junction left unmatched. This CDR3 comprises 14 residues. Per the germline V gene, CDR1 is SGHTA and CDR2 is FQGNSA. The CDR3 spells CASSPFRGAYEQYF. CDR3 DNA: TGTGCCAGCAGCCCATTCCGGGGGGCCTACGAGCAGTACTTC.

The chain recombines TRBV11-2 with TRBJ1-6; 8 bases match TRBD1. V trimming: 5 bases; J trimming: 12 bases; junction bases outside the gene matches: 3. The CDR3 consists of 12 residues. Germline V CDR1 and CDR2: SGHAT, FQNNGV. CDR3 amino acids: CASSLGQGPLHF. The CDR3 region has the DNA TGTGCCAGCAGCCTTGGACAGGGACCCCTCCACTTT.

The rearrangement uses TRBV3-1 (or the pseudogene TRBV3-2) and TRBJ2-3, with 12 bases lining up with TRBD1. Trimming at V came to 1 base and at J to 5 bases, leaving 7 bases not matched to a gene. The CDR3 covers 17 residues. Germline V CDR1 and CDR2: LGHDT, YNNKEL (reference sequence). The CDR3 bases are TGTGCCAGCAGCCAAGCCGGGACAGGGGGCGCGGTAGATACGCAGTATTTT. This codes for CASSQAGTGGAVDTQYF.

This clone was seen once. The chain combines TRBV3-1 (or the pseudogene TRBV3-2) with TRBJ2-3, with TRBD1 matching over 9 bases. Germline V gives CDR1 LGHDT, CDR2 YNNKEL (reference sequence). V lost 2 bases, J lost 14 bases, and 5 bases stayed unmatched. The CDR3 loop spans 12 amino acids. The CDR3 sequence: CASSQPQGARYF. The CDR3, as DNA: TGTGCCAGCAGCCAACCACAGGGGGCGAGGTATTTT.